Listed below are T cell receptor beta chains from one sample, sequenced in a study of T cell responses to AZD1222 COVID-19 vaccine. Sequencing was performed with immunoSEQ multiplex PCR; in TCRdb, only in-frame clones are kept and a portion is missing. The sample holds some 100,000 clones; about 85% are singletons and the top ten take about 1.7%. Sequencing was performed on peripheral blood, taken on day 0 of AZD1222 vaccination. The receptors were sampled from an adult in good health. The CDR3 runs from the conserved cysteine through the conserved F or W. A D gene is named only where the DNA matches it firmly. Size tells how often a clone was seen (once, few, many) or the class of an expanded clone, and some rows leave it out.

D	V	size	J	CDR3	DNA
NA	TRBV4-3	NA	TRBJ2-7	CASSLTRGGEQYF	TGCGCCAGCAGCCTAACGAGGGGTGGGGAGCAGTACTTC
NA	TRBV7-3	NA	TRBJ1-6	CASSLSGIGSPLHF	TGTGCCAGCAGCTTATCAGGGATCGGTTCACCCCTCCACTTT
NA	TRBV11-1	NA	TRBJ1-4	CASSRRTNEKLFF	TGTGCCAGCAGCCGGAGGACTAATGAAAAACTGTTTTTT
TRBD2	TRBV20-1	once	TRBJ2-7	CSARVKREPYF	TGCAGTGCTAGAGTAAAGCGGGAGCCGTACTTC
NA	TRBV27	NA	TRBJ2-3	CASSLQVPTDTQYF	TGTGCCAGCAGTTTACAGGTCCCCACAGATACGCAGTATTTT
NA	TRBV4-3	few	TRBJ1-2	CASSQGFGRPGGYTF	TGCGCCAGCAGCCAGGGGTTTGGGAGGCCGGGTGGCTACACCTTC
NA	TRBV28	NA	TRBJ1-5	CASSSPGGGGRFGQPQHF	TGTGCCAGCAGTTCCCCGGGGGGGGGCGGGCGGTTTGGTCAGCCCCAGCATTTT
NA	TRBV11-1	few	TRBJ1-4	CASSSSDRGELFF	TGTGCCAGCAGCTCGTCGGACAGAGGAGAGCTGTTTTTT
TRBD1	TRBV20-1	NA	TRBJ2-5	CSASMDRGKETQYF	TGCAGTGCTAGTATGGACAGGGGGAAAGAGACCCAGTACTTC
NA	TRBV6-5	NA	TRBJ2-5	CASSYSSGAGFATQYF	TGTGCCAGCAGTTACTCGAGCGGAGCGGGTTTTGCGACCCAGTACTTC
TRBD1	TRBV10-3	NA	TRBJ1-5	CAISVTGGMNQPQHF	TGTGCCATCAGCGTGACAGGGGGGATGAATCAGCCCCAGCATTTT
NA	TRBV7-3	once	TRBJ2-7	CASSPRSGATYEQYF	TGTGCCAGCAGCCCCCGCTCGGGAGCGACGTACGAGCAGTACTTC
NA	TRBV5-6	NA	TRBJ1-1	CASSPRGGPNTEAFF	TGTGCCAGCAGCCCTCGGGGGGGACCGAACACTGAAGCTTTCTTT
NA	TRBV21-1	NA	TRBJ2-7	CASSKWRGAYEQYF	TGTGCCAGCAGCAAATGGAGGGGGGCCTACGAGCAGTACTTC
NA	TRBV15	NA	TRBJ2-4	CATSRDSAGRGIQYF	TGTGCCACCAGCAGAGATTCGGCGGGAAGAGGCATTCAGTACTTC
NA	TRBV7-9	NA	TRBJ2-5	CASSLGDPGYQETQYF	TGTGCCAGCAGCTTAGGGGACCCGGGGTACCAAGAGACCCAGTACTTC
NA	TRBV25-1	NA	TRBJ1-1	CASTGGVPVAEAFF	TGTGCCAGCACCGGGGGGGTCCCTGTGGCTGAAGCTTTCTTT
TRBD1	TRBV15	NA	TRBJ1-1	CATSRSGTGSTEAFF	TGTGCCACCAGCAGAAGCGGGACAGGGAGCACTGAAGCTTTCTTT
NA	TRBV27	NA	TRBJ2-7	CASSLSHSDSYYEQYF	TGTGCCAGCAGTTTATCCCACTCGGACAGCTACTACGAGCAGTACTTC
NA	TRBV10-1	NA	TRBJ2-1	CASSELRDFFYNEQFF	TGCGCCAGCAGTGAGTTGCGGGACTTTTTCTACAATGAGCAGTTCTTC
NA	TRBV4-1	NA	TRBJ1-5	CASSQPRDTNNQPQHF	TGCGCCAGCAGCCAACCCCGGGACACCAACAATCAGCCCCAGCATTTT
TRBD2	TRBV5-4	NA	TRBJ2-7	CASSSPTERGGSVQYF	TGTGCCAGCAGCTCGCCTACCGAGCGGGGAGGGAGTGTGCAGTACTTC
NA	TRBV4-3	NA	TRBJ2-1	CASSQDQSWVNEQFF	TGCGCCAGCAGCCAAGATCAATCTTGGGTCAATGAGCAGTTCTTC
TRBD1	TRBV18	NA	TRBJ2-2	CASSPIVGQGNTGELFF	TGTGCCAGCTCACCCATAGTGGGACAGGGGAACACCGGGGAGCTGTTTTTT
NA	TRBV12-3/TRBV12-4	NA	TRBJ1-6	CASSLEGSPLHF	TGTGCCAGCAGTTTAGAAGGTTCACCCCTCCACTTT
NA	TRBV19	NA	TRBJ1-2	CASKNKGSWTYGYTF	TGTGCCAGTAAAAATAAAGGGAGTTGGACCTATGGCTACACCTTC
TRBD1	TRBV4-1	NA	TRBJ1-2	CASSPGQGAPYGYTF	TGCGCCAGCAGCCCGGGACAGGGTGCGCCCTATGGCTACACCTTC
NA	TRBV12-3/TRBV12-4	NA	TRBJ2-1	CASSFYGEQFF	TGTGCCAGCAGTTTTTATGGTGAGCAGTTCTTC
NA	TRBV18	NA	TRBJ1-4	CASSHDTRIRSGEKLFF	TGTGCCAGCTCCCACGACACGAGGATCAGAAGCGGTGAAAAACTGTTTTTT
NA	TRBV9	once	TRBJ2-7	CASSVTGTPSYEQYF	TGTGCCAGCAGCGTCACCGGGACACCTTCCTACGAGCAGTACTTC
TRBD2	TRBV27	NA	TRBJ2-7	CASSRPGLAPYEQYF	TGTGCCAGCAGTCGTCCGGGACTAGCACCGTACGAGCAGTACTTC
TRBD1	TRBV19	NA	TRBJ1-2	CASKLYGQGAYGYTF	TGTGCCAGTAAACTCTACGGACAGGGGGCCTATGGCTACACCTTC
TRBD1	TRBV5-1	NA	TRBJ1-2	CASSVGQGGNGYTF	TGCGCCAGCAGCGTAGGACAGGGAGGAAATGGCTACACCTTC
NA	TRBV29-1	NA	TRBJ2-2	CSVREGGAAGELFF	TGCAGCGTCCGGGAAGGGGGGGCCGCCGGGGAGCTGTTTTTT
NA	TRBV5-4	NA	TRBJ1-1	CASSLGGPNTEAFF	TGTGCCAGCAGCTTGGGGGGACCGAACACTGAAGCTTTCTTT
NA	TRBV6-2/TRBV6-3	NA	TRBJ1-2	CASSYPTVTTF	TGTGCCAGCAGTTACCCGACAGTTACAACCTTC
NA	TRBV2	NA	TRBJ1-2	CASSENRAGNTGGYTF	TGTGCCAGCAGTGAAAACAGGGCAGGGAATACTGGGGGCTACACCTTC
NA	TRBV12-3/TRBV12-4	NA	TRBJ1-5	CASRGLDVQPQHF	TGTGCCAGCAGGGGACTGGACGTTCAGCCCCAGCATTTT
NA	TRBV25-1	NA	TRBJ1-1	CASSEYRNTEAFF	TGTGCCAGCAGTGAATATAGGAACACTGAAGCTTTCTTT
NA	TRBV6-1	NA	TRBJ1-2	CASSEMRGGYTF	TGTGCCAGCAGTGAAATGAGGGGAGGCTACACCTTC
TRBD1	TRBV7-8	few	TRBJ1-1	CASSAGQGLLNTEAFF	TGTGCCAGCAGCGCGGGACAGGGGCTTTTGAACACTGAAGCTTTCTTT
TRBD1	TRBV11-1	NA	TRBJ2-2	CASSLAGRGLNTGELFF	TGTGCCAGCAGCTTAGCAGGCAGGGGGCTGAACACCGGGGAGCTGTTTTTT
NA	TRBV7-3	once	TRBJ2-7	CASSLTGVGSYEQYF	TGTGCCAGCAGCTTAACGGGGGTGGGCAGCTACGAGCAGTACTTC